This paragraph reports one T cell receptor beta chain. The assay was immunoSEQ multiplex PCR, and TCRdb's table has in-frame clones only and misses some. The repertoire holds 50,000 to 70,000 clones, roughly 90% seen once, with 5.3% in the top ten. These data come from a study of T cell changes during pregnancy in multiple sclerosis. Germline V gene sequence: CDR1 SGDLS, CDR2 YYNGEE. This CDR3 has 19 residues. V was shortened by 0 bases and J by 0 bases, with 18 bases between the two germline ends. The specimen comprised CD8+ T cells from peripheral blood mononuclear cells, sampled before pregnancy. The sequence was obtained from a female donor with multiple sclerosis, enrolled in a pregnancy study. The chain is built from TRBV9 and TRBJ2-2; TRBD2 might be the D (5 bases). The CDR3, as DNA: TGTGCCAGCAGCGTAGGGGAGATTAACTCATTATCGAACACCGGGGAGCTGTTTTTT. As protein: CASSVGEINSLSNTGELFF.